The 9 T cell receptor beta chains below come from one sample, sequenced in a study of identical twins. TCRdb reprocessed the 5' RACE reads via MiXCR and lists one record per CDR3 protein. Among fewer than 550,000 distinct CDR3 sequences listed, nearly 15% were seen once. This same sample was also taken into another study, of yellow fever vaccine responses in identical twins.

Sequenced material: CD4+ T cells sorted from blood. The receptors were gathered from a woman between 18 and 29 years old in good health.

In its sample, this clonotype was seen a few times. This chain links TRBV5-1 with TRBJ2-3, with D tentatively TRBD1 (6 bases). Germline V lookup: CDR1 SGHRS, CDR2 YFSETQ. This CDR3 is built from 15 residues. Trimming removed 4 bases from V and 2 bases from J, with 14 bases in between. The CDR3 region has the DNA TGCGCCAGCAGCCTCCTGACAGGCCCCACAGATACGCAGTATTTT. Encoded protein: CASSLLTGPTDTQYF.

This chain joins TRBV2 and TRBJ2-3, with D tentatively TRBD2 (5 bases). CDR1 and CDR2 (germline): SNHLY, FYNNEI. The length of the CDR3 is 13 residues. V dropped 8 bases and J dropped 4 bases, with 13 bases sitting between them. CDR3 coding DNA: TGTGCCAGCCGGACTCGACTCTCAGATACGCAGTATTTT. It yields the protein CASRTRLSDTQYF.

The chain carries TRBV4-1 and TRBJ1-4; D not certain. Trimming took off 6 bases at V and 8 bases at J, with 13 bases between the two ends. CDR1 is MGHRA, CDR2 YSYEKL, per germline. This CDR3 comprises 13 residues. The CDR3 DNA follows: TGCGCCAGCAGTTTGCTCATGGGAGAAAAACTGTTTTTT. It yields the protein CASSLLMGEKLFF.

Only a few counts were recorded for this clonotype. The chain links TRBV7-4 to TRBJ2-7; D unresolved. CDR1 is SGHVT, CDR2 SQSDAQ, per germline. This CDR3 region has 11 residues. CDR3 amino acids: CDQTETYEQYF. The CDR3 bases are TGTGACCAGACGGAGACCTACGAGCAGTACTTC.

Here the CDR3 reads CSVQLGTGSYNEQFF. For the CDR3, the DNA is TGCAGCGTCCAACTTGGGACAGGGTCCTACAATGAGCAGTTCTTC. V and J are TRBV29-1 and TRBJ2-1; TRBD1 matches 9 bases. Germline trimming cut 6 bases from V and 1 base from J; bases unmatched to any gene: 7. The CDR3 spans 15 residues. CDR1 and CDR2 from the germline V gene are SQVTM and ANQGSEA.

This clonotype was counted only a few times. For the CDR3, the DNA is TGCAGTGCTAGAGAAGGGGGGGTGACTGAAGCTTTCTTT. Amino acids: CSAREGGVTEAFF. The chain joins TRBV20-1 to TRBJ1-1; the D gene is possibly TRBD1 (6 bases). V shed 0 bases and J shed 5 bases, with 10 bases lying between them. The V gene's germline CDR1 is DFQATT and CDR2 SNEGSKA (reference sequence). This CDR3 contains 13 residues.

Only a few counts were recorded for this clonotype. The J gene is TRBJ2-7, the V gene TRBV7-2, with D possibly being TRBD1 (5 bases). This CDR3 contains 13 residues. Germline-derived CDR1 and CDR2 are SGHTA and FQGNSA. Trimming pared 6 bases from V and 4 bases from J, leaving 13 bases between. This CDR3 reads CASSSVGAYEQYV. The CDR3 DNA follows: TGTGCCAGCAGTTCGGTAGGGGCTTACGAGCAGTACGTC.

V is TRBV5-8 and J is TRBJ2-1; D is perhaps TRBD2 (6 bases). The V gene lost 2 bases and the J gene lost 8 bases, with 20 bases spanning the gap. CDR3 length: 16 amino acids. Germline V CDR1 and CDR2: SGHTS, YDEGEE. CDR3 residues: CASSFDPGSFFYEQFF. The CDR3 DNA reads as TGTGCCAGCAGCTTCGACCCCGGGAGCTTCTTTTATGAGCAGTTCTTC.

This clonotype was counted only a few times. The chain combines TRBV19 with TRBJ2-5; 7 bases match TRBD1. Germline values: CDR1 LNHDA, CDR2 SQIVND (reference sequence). The CDR3 runs to 14 residues. With 5 bases clipped from V and 5 bases from J, the junction kept 8 bases outside the gene matches. The CDR3 coding sequence is TGTGCCAGTAGTTTCGGACAGGCCGGGGAGACCCAGTACTTC. This encodes CASSFGQAGETQYF.